The 23 T cell receptor beta chains in this list originate from one sample, sequenced in a study of shared T cell receptors in the human thymus. The data were produced by immunoSEQ multiplex PCR, yet TCRdb's version contains in-frame clones alone and is incomplete. The repertoire consists of 500,000 to 850,000 clones, with approximately 87% occurring once and the leading ten covering over 0.008%. A further study also used this sample, focusing on human thymus T cells.

The sample taken for sequencing was thymocytes. The receptors were gathered from a boy under two years old with a congenital heart defect.

The chain combines TRBV14 with TRBJ2-7; 10 positions agree with TRBD2. This CDR3 has 19 residues. V lost 1 base, J lost 2 bases, and 14 bases stayed unmatched. CDR1 and CDR2 (germline): SGHDN, FVKESK. The CDR3 DNA is TGTGCCAGCAGCCAAGTCTCAGCGGGAGGGCAAACAAAACCCTACGAGCAGTACTTC. This codes for CASSQVSAGGQTKPYEQYF.

The rearrangement joins TRBV28 to TRBJ2-7, with 10 bases that match TRBD1. The CDR3 sequence is 17 residues long. Trimming at V came to 5 bases and at J to 3 bases, leaving 13 bases not matched to a gene. The germline CDR1 and CDR2 sequences are MDHEN and SYDVKM. CDR3 residues: CASSNTDRGSLDYEQYF. For the CDR3, the DNA is TGTGCCAGCAGTAACACGGACAGGGGGAGCCTCGACTACGAGCAGTACTTC.

V is TRBV29-1 and J is TRBJ1-2; possible D gene TRBD1, 5 bases. The germline V and J ends were trimmed by 5 bases and 8 bases, with 15 bases remaining between them. The CDR3 runs to 12 residues. Per the germline V gene, CDR1 is SQVTM and CDR2 is ANQGSEA. The CDR3 spells CSVQPRQGGYTF. As DNA, the CDR3 is TGCAGCGTTCAGCCCCGGCAGGGAGGCTACACCTTC. Together with reference TRBV29-1 and TRBJ1-2, the CDR3 gives the full variable domain: SAVISQKPSRDICQRGTSLTIQCQVDSQVTMMFWYRQQPGQSLTLIATANQGSEATYESGFVIDKFPISRPNLTFSTLTVSNMSPEDSSIYLCSVQPRQGGYTFGSGTRLTVV.

The chain couples TRBV7-9 to TRBJ2-7, with 7 bases fitting TRBD1. CDR1 and CDR2 (germline): SEHNR, FQNEAQ (reference sequence). The CDR3 spans 18 residues. After removal of 0 bases from V and 0 bases from J, the junction contained 11 bases not matched to a gene. CDR3 loop: CASSLARTGLHSSYEQYF. In DNA form, the CDR3 reads TGTGCCAGCAGCTTAGCCAGGACAGGCTTACATTCCTCCTACGAGCAGTACTTC.

The chain combines TRBV19 with TRBJ1-1; D gene uncertain. The CDR3 loop spans 17 amino acids. V was cut by 5 bases and J by 0 bases, with 19 bases left in between. The germline V gene encodes CDR1 LNHDA and CDR2 SQIVND (reference sequence). The CDR3 region has the DNA TGTGCCAGTAGTCGAACTAACAAGGAAACCATGAACACTGAAGCTTTCTTT. Its protein product is CASSRTNKETMNTEAFF.

The chain joins TRBV27 to TRBJ2-7; TRBD1 might be the D (5 bases). CDR1 is MNHEY, CDR2 SMNVEV, per germline (reference sequence). CDR3 length equals 14 residues. V was trimmed by 2 bases and J by 3 bases, leaving 11 bases between them. CDR3 in amino acids: CASSLRVQGYEQYF. The CDR3 DNA sequence: TGTGCCAGCAGTTTAAGGGTCCAGGGCTACGAGCAGTACTTC.

V is TRBV28 and J is TRBJ1-2, with D possibly TRBD1 on 5 matching bases. Germline loops: CDR1 MDHEN, CDR2 SYDVKM. The V end lost 6 bases, the J end lost 5 bases, and 10 bases lay between the germline ends. This CDR3 has 12 amino acids. In DNA form, the CDR3 reads TGTGCCAGCAGGCAGGGAGGGTATGGCTACACCTTC. It is translated as CASRQGGYGYTF.

The chain carries TRBV25-1 and TRBJ1-2; D may be TRBD1 (6 bases). V gave up 4 bases and J gave up 5 bases, with 11 bases separating them. The CDR3 spans 13 residues. Germline loops: CDR1 MGHDK, CDR2 SYGVNS. As DNA, the CDR3 is TGTGCCAGCAGTGGGGAACAGGGTTATGGCTACACCTTC. Protein product: CASSGEQGYGYTF.

In DNA, the CDR3 is TGTGCCAGCAGCTTCCCGGGGACACTAGCCAAAAACATTCAGTACTTC. It specifies CASSFPGTLAKNIQYF. The J gene is TRBJ2-4, the V gene TRBV7-9; a weak D match, TRBD1 (6 bases). Germline CDR1 SEHNR, CDR2 FQNEAQ (reference sequence). The V end lost 3 bases, the J end lost 0 bases, and 12 bases lay between the germline ends. The CDR3 spans 16 residues. The whole variable domain, remainder taken from reference TRBV7-9 and TRBJ2-4, is DTGVSQNPRHKITKRGQNVTFRCDPISEHNRLYWYRQTLGQGPEFLTYFQNEAQLEKSRLLSDRFSAERPKGSFSTLEIQRTEQGDSAMYLCASSFPGTLAKNIQYFGAGTRLSVL.

This clone is a singleton in its sample. A junction boundary mismatches the germline segment, possibly from a read error. The chain couples TRBV7-7 to TRBJ2-3; 11 bases line up with TRBD1. CDR1 and CDR2 (germline): SSHAT, FNYEAQ (reference sequence). The CDR3 runs 15 residues. The CDR3: CASSSGQGADGTQYF. CDR3 nucleotides: TGTGCTAGCAGCTCCGGACAGGGGGCGGATGGTACGCAGTATTTT.

This clone came up a few times. The V gene is TRBV7-9, the J gene TRBJ2-7; D uncertain. V was trimmed by 3 bases and J by 2 bases, leaving 17 bases between them. The CDR3 has 16 amino acids. Per germline, CDR1 SEHNR and CDR2 FQNEAQ (reference sequence). The CDR3 coding sequence is TGTGCCAGCAGCTTCGGTGAGGCTCGCGAGGCCTACGAGCAGTACTTC. Amino acid sequence: CASSFGEAREAYEQYF.

V and J are TRBV19 and TRBJ1-5, with D unclear. CDR3 length equals 10 residues. The germline V gene has CDR1 LNHDA and CDR2 SQIVND (reference sequence). V lost 11 bases, J lost 7 bases, and 9 bases lay in between. In DNA form, the CDR3 reads TGTGCCTCCGGTGAACAGCCCCAGCATTTT. Translated, it gives CASGEQPQHF.

The chain combines TRBV11-3 with TRBJ2-3, with D tentatively TRBD2 (6 bases). Germline values: CDR1 SGHNT, CDR2 YENEEA. Trimming stripped 1 base from V and 3 bases from J, with 11 bases between. This CDR3 is 15 amino acids long. CDR3: CASSLGRGETDTQYF. In nucleotides, the CDR3 is TGTGCCAGCAGCTTAGGGAGGGGAGAGACAGATACGCAGTATTTT.

This clone came up once. This chain connects TRBV4-3 to TRBJ2-6; 9 bases fit TRBD2. The CDR3 loop spans 19 amino acids. The germline CDR1 and CDR2 sequences are LGHNA and YSLEER. Losses at the gene ends were 0 bases for V and 3 bases for J; bases not matched to a gene: 9. The CDR3 DNA reads TGCGCCAGCAGCCAAGATAGGCTCGCGGGGGGGCGTGGGGCCAACGTCCTGACTTTC. Translated: CASSQDRLAGGRGANVLTF.

The gene calls are TRBV6-6 and TRBJ1-5; no firm D call. The CDR3 spans 16 residues. The germline V gene has CDR1 MNHNY and CDR2 SVGAGI (reference sequence). Trimming removed 1 base at V and 2 bases at J, with 12 bases between. For the CDR3, the DNA is TGTGCCAGCAGTTACTACGGGGAGGTGGGCAATCAGCCCCAGCATTTT. It translates to CASSYYGEVGNQPQHF.

This clone appeared a single time. The chain recombines TRBV28 with TRBJ1-5; D is uncertain. In germline, CDR1 is MDHEN, CDR2 SYDVKM. V was clipped by 1 base and J by 0 bases, with 10 bases between them. The CDR3 totals 16 residues. The CDR3 DNA sequence: TGTGCCAGCAGTTTATTCGAGCTATATAGCAATCAGCCCCAGCATTTT. Its protein is CASSLFELYSNQPQHF.

The table lists this clone with a few counts. The chain recombines TRBV18 with TRBJ1-3; D is possibly TRBD1 (5 bases). Looked up from germline, CDR1 is KGHSH and CDR2 is LQKENI. The CDR3 length is 15 residues. V lost 5 bases, J lost 0 bases, and 11 bases lay in between. The CDR3 here is CASSTLGDSGNTIYF. The CDR3 region has the DNA TGTGCCAGCTCAACCCTAGGGGACTCTGGAAACACCATATATTTT.

The chain carries TRBV19 and TRBJ2-1; D ambiguous. Per the germline V gene, CDR1 is LNHDA and CDR2 is SQIVND (reference sequence). The CDR3 runs 15 residues. Trimming took off 3 bases at V and 3 bases at J, with 12 bases between the two ends. CDR3 nucleotide sequence: TGTGCCAGTAGTATTGTCAGCGACGGCTACAATGAGCAGTTCTTC. This sequence encodes CASSIVSDGYNEQFF. Full variable domain (missing parts from reference TRBV19 and TRBJ2-1): DGGITQSPKYLFRKEGQNVTLSCEQNLNHDAMYWYRQDPGQGLRLIYYSQIVNDFQKGDIAEGYSVSREKKESFPLTVTSAQKNPTAFYLCASSIVSDGYNEQFFGPGTRLTVL.

V usage is TRBV4-2 and J usage is TRBJ2-7; TRBD1 matches at 9 bases. Germline V CDR1 and CDR2: LGHNA, YNFKEQ. The V gene end was trimmed by 4 bases and the J gene end by 2 bases; junction bases not matched to a gene: 12. CDR3 length: 17 amino acids. CDR3 nucleotides: TGTGCCAGCAGCCCCACTCTGCGGGACAGGGTCCCCTACGAGCAGTACTTC. Protein product: CASSPTLRDRVPYEQYF.

This rearrangement joins TRBV7-9 to TRBJ2-7, with TRBD1 identical over 10 bases. The CDR3 extends over 15 amino acids. CDR1 and CDR2 (germline): SEHNR, FQNEAQ (reference sequence). Germline trimming cut 5 bases from V and 3 bases from J; bases unmatched to any gene: 7. The CDR3 DNA follows: TGTGCCAGCAGCCCCCCGACAGGGGGCTACTACGAGCAGTACTTC. This sequence encodes CASSPPTGGYYEQYF. Complete variable domain (other parts from reference TRBV7-9 and TRBJ2-7): DTGVSQNPRHKITKRGQNVTFRCDPISEHNRLYWYRQTLGQGPEFLTYFQNEAQLEKSRLLSDRFSAERPKGSFSTLEIQRTEQGDSAMYLCASSPPTGGYYEQYFGPGTRLTVT.

The gene calls are TRBV14 and TRBJ1-2; D ambiguous. V was shortened by 0 bases and J by 7 bases, with 12 bases between the two germline ends. CDR3 size: 14 residues. Germline V gene sequence: CDR1 SGHDN, CDR2 FVKESK. The CDR3 protein is CASSQEGWRRGYTF. The DNA for the CDR3 is TGTGCCAGCAGCCAAGAGGGTTGGAGACGTGGCTACACCTTC.

The gene calls are TRBV20-1 and TRBJ1-1; perhaps TRBD1 as D (5 bases). Trimming pared 7 bases from V and 3 bases from J, leaving 9 bases between. The CDR3 is 11 residues long. CDR1 and CDR2 (germline): DFQATT, SNEGSKA (reference sequence). CDR3 DNA sequence: TGCAGTGTCATGACAGACACTGAAGCTTTCTTT. Its protein product is CSVMTDTEAFF.

This chain connects TRBV5-6 to TRBJ1-2, with TRBD1 matching 10 bases. V lost 1 base, J lost 4 bases, and 7 bases stayed unmatched. The length of the CDR3 is 16 residues. Germline V gene lookup returns CDR1 SGHDT and CDR2 YYEEEE. The CDR3 is CASSLFRGQGVYGYTF. The DNA for the CDR3 is TGTGCCAGCAGCTTGTTTCGTGGACAGGGGGTCTATGGCTACACCTTC.